This TCR beta chain was recovered during a study of blood T cell repertoires in COVID-19 (dated by TCRdb to the early 2020s). Background for the entire study: Samples covering the acute and convalescent phases of COVID-19 were provided by collaborators in the United States, Italy and Spain. The material from the prospective study consisted of cDNA or gDNA derived from T cells, B-cell-depleted T cells, or PBMCs. Deeply sampled blood TCRbeta repertoires from subjects exposed to, actively infected with, or recovered from COVID-19 were included in the dataset. The repertoires were made available in a free public database intended to serve as a resource for research on the immune response to SARS-CoV-2. The samples were drawn from two sources: the first 160 participants of the ongoing ImmuneRACE study, and over 1,000 subjects contributed by 6 global collaborators. Sample metadata almost always included a de-identified subject ID, COVID-19 status, age in years and sex. Where available, HLA class I and class II types were obtained from metadata supplied by the sample provider rather than from assay-based typing. Findings and caveats that apply to the study as a whole: The quantity of clinical and demographic metadata differed by source and by participant and was supplied without curation.

A word on this clone: Its antigen remains unidentified. Base qualities are missing; no much larger clone stands one base away.

V is trimmed back by 8 bases and J by 4 bases, and the junction contains 10 bases that no gene match accounts for. Based on the germline V gene (reference sequence), the CDR1 and CDR2 sequences are LNHDA and SQIVND. The cysteine opens and the phenylalanine closes a CDR3 of 14 amino acids. The only DNA kept is the CDR3, 42 bases in frame from the first base. The immunoSEQ Assay, a bias-controlled multiplex PCR, was used to amplify TCRbeta CDR3 regions from genomic DNA. The published analysis was carried out like this. Nucleated cell counts per sample were estimated from amplification of reference gene primers within the assay. Sequence reads were collapsed and filtered to measure the absolute abundance of every unique TCRbeta CDR3 rearrangement. For each sample, productive Simpson clonality was calculated by taking the square root of Simpson's diversity index across productive rearrangements. This immuneACCESS table, as held by TCRdb, lists in-frame sequences with V and J called but not all clones. Of the missing ones, under half trace to an unresolved V gene in checked studies; the others have no known cause. V and J calls plus clone size are reproduced from that table; the DNA served to infer D and trimming. This sample lists 280,000 or so clones; nearly 90% were detected once. About 1.7% of the sample comes from the top ten.

In the prospective study, participants were about 18 to 100 years old, resided in about two dozen geographic areas of the United States, and were enrolled through a virtual design. In the prospective study, participants were assigned to cohorts based on the clinical history participants reported in a screening survey and a study questionnaire. In the prospective study, mobile phlebotomists collected whole blood, serum and a nasopharyngeal or oropharyngeal swab from each participant. Participants in the prospective study had the option to provide additional blood draws and questionnaires over a roughly 2-month period. Prospective study blood samples were shipped either frozen or at room temperature before DNA extraction.

The receptor chain draws on TRBV19 and TRBJ2-5; TRBD1 matches 7 bases in the middle. Sequencing was carried out using PBMCs or T cells enriched from blood (not recorded which). This receptor was identified in a woman aged 18-35 years with acute COVID-19. The DNA sequence reads TGTGCCAGTCCCGGACAGGCCTCGGCAGAGACCCAGTACTTC. It translates as CASPGQASAETQYF.